The T cell receptor (beta chain) described here comes from a study of T cells in Graves' hyperthyroidism and ophthalmopathy. J was trimmed by 6 bases and V by 0 bases; bases with no gene match: 4. Germline CDR1 and CDR2: DFQATT and SNEGSKA (reference sequence). The CDR3 runs 15 residues. Authors of the study amplified TCR beta CDR3 regions from RNA transcripts. HTBI primers were employed in a first-round RT-PCR of the TCR CDR3. TCRdb fed the multiplex PCR reads into MiXCR, producing one record per CDR3 protein. The sample lists more than 650,000 distinct CDR3 sequences, approximately 15% seen once, with about 9.4% in the top ten. At least ten counts were recorded for this clonotype. Disease duration under 2 months; hyperthyroidism patients were aged 18 to 65. Exclusion followed for patients with uncontrolled infection, other autoimmune disease, pregnancy or lactation. In making diagnoses, clinical symptoms, serum thyroxine and TRAb, thyroid ultrasound and orbital computed tomography were all used.

The clonotype originates from a woman between 18 and 29 years old with Graves' hyperthyroidism. Sequencing used blood. The J gene is TRBJ2-7, the V gene TRBV20-1, with 14 bases aligning to TRBD2. The CDR3 DNA reads TGCAGTGCTAGAGACGGGGGACTAGCGGGAGCCGAGCAGTACTTC. Translating gives CSARDGGLAGAEQYF.